This TCR beta chain was recovered during a study of blood T cell repertoires in COVID-19. The overall study: The United States, Italy and Spain provided the acute and convalescent COVID-19 samples. From T cells, B-cell-depleted T cells, or PBMCs came the material, which was cDNA or gDNA.

Germline V gene data show CDR1 as SGHTA and CDR2 as FQGNSA. This CDR3 has 16 amino acids. Trimming removed 3 bases from V and 4 bases from J; junction bases left unmatched: 7. Produced via immunoSEQ multiplex PCR; TCRdb's table is partial and in-frame only. The sample consists of around 200,000 clones, 85% to 90% of them appearing once. V is TRBV7-2 and J is TRBJ2-2; 8 nucleotides align to TRBD2. The sequenced material came from peripheral blood. The receptor comes from a woman aged 18-30 years who had recovered from COVID-19. Written as DNA, the CDR3 is TGTGCCAGCAGCTTCTTTGGAGCGGGGGCCACCGGGGAGCTGTTTTTT. Residues: CASSFFGAGATGELFF.